The 18 T cell receptor beta chains presented below share a single source sample, sequenced in a study of untreated major depressive disorder. Whole-study results and caveats: TRBV05-01 (Vbeta 5.1) usage was higher in CD4+ T cells of depressed patients than controls.

Sequencing used immunoSEQ multiplex PCR; TCRdb keeps in-frame clones, though not all of them. The data hold about 27,000 clones, with around 93% observed a single time. Their antigen targets remain unknown. The specimen sequenced was CD4+ T cells from PBMCs. The receptors here all came from a woman aged 25 to 39 with major depressive disorder.

The J gene is TRBJ2-3, the V gene TRBV5-1; D may match TRBD1 or TRBD2 (5 bases each). The CDR3 contains 14 residues. Germline loops: CDR1 SGHRS, CDR2 YFSETQ. V was clipped by 0 bases and J by 0 bases, with 5 bases between them. CDR3 sequence: CASSLGDSTDTQYF. Written as DNA, the CDR3 is TGCGCCAGCAGCTTGGGGGACAGCACAGATACGCAGTATTTT. Filled out from reference TRBV5-1 and TRBJ2-3, the complete variable domain reads KAGVTQTPRYLIKTRGQQVTLSCSPISGHRSVSWYQQTPGQGLQFLFEYFSETQRNKGNFPGRFSGRQFSNSRSEMNVSTLELGDSALYLCASSLGDSTDTQYFGPGTRLTVL.

The V call is TRBV7-9, the J call TRBJ2-1; D gene ambiguous. V was shortened by 1 base and J by 5 bases, with 3 bases between the two germline ends. The germline gives CDR1 SEHNR, CDR2 FQNEAQ (reference sequence). The CDR3 has 12 residues. The CDR3 here is CASSLVHNEQFF. The CDR3 nucleotides read TGTGCCAGCAGCTTAGTCCACAATGAGCAGTTCTTC. Filled out from reference TRBV7-9 and TRBJ2-1, the complete variable domain reads DTGVSQNPRHKITKRGQNVTFRCDPISEHNRLYWYRQTLGQGPEFLTYFQNEAQLEKSRLLSDRFSAERPKGSFSTLEIQRTEQGDSAMYLCASSLVHNEQFFGPGTRLTVL.

The chain is built from TRBV19 and TRBJ2-5, with D possibly matching TRBD2 (5 bases). The V end was cut by 9 bases, the J end by 3 bases, with 14 bases between. The V gene's germline CDR1 is LNHDA and CDR2 SQIVND (reference sequence). This CDR3 has 13 residues. CDR3 sequence: CASAGWEKETQYF. For the CDR3, the DNA is TGTGCCAGCGCCGGTTGGGAGAAAGAGACCCAGTACTTC.

In this sample, this clone turned up once. V and J are TRBV5-1 and TRBJ2-1, with TRBD2 identical over 7 bases. The germline V gene has CDR1 SGHRS and CDR2 YFSETQ. V dropped 6 bases and J dropped 2; count of bases not matched to a gene: 11. The CDR3 loop spans 16 amino acids. In DNA form, the CDR3 reads TGCGCCAGCACCTTATCCACCGGGACTACCTACAATGAGCAGTTCTTC. This encodes CASTLSTGTTYNEQFF.

The CDR3 sequence is CASSPWTEGNEQFF. CDR3 coding DNA: TGTGCCAGCAGCCCCTGGACAGAGGGTAATGAGCAGTTCTTC. This chain links TRBV11-3 with TRBJ2-1, with D possibly matching TRBD1 (6 bases). Germline V gene sequence: CDR1 SGHNT, CDR2 YENEEA. V was cut by 5 bases and J by 7 bases, with 15 bases left in between. This CDR3 has 14 amino acids.

The V and J genes are TRBV19 and TRBJ1-2; D gene unclear. The CDR3 spans 13 residues. V lost 6 bases and J lost 2, with 10 bases in between. Germline CDR1 reads LNHDA; CDR2 reads SQIVND (reference sequence). The chain's CDR3 is CASRTDGNYGYTF. CDR3 DNA sequence: TGTGCCAGTAGGACGGACGGAAACTATGGCTACACCTTC.

The chain joins TRBV6-1 to TRBJ2-1, with 10 bases identical to TRBD1. The CDR3 has 15 residues. Trimming at V came to 1 base and at J to 7 bases, leaving 4 bases not matched to a gene. In germline, CDR1 is MNHNS, CDR2 SASEGT. CDR3 nucleotide sequence: TGTGCCAGCAGTGAAGTGGGACAGGGGTGGAATGAGCAGTTCTTC. Translated: CASSEVGQGWNEQFF.

This clone came up once. The J gene is TRBJ1-1, the V gene TRBV5-1; D is possibly TRBD1 (6 bases). V was cut by 4 bases and J by 4 bases, with 17 bases left in between. In germline, CDR1 is SGHRS, CDR2 YFSETQ. The length of the CDR3 is 15 residues. The CDR3, as DNA: TGCGCCAGCAGCCCGTCGGGGGGCTCGAGCACTGAAGCTTTCTTT. Its protein is CASSPSGGSSTEAFF.

The genes are TRBV27 and TRBJ1-2, with D perhaps TRBD1 (6 bases). Trimming cost V 6 bases and J 2 bases, with 10 bases left between them. CDR1 and CDR2 (germline): MNHEY, SMNVEV (reference sequence). The CDR3 is 13 amino acids. The CDR3 region has the DNA TGTGCCAGCAGCCGTACAGGGAACTATGGCTACACCTTC. Encoded protein: CASSRTGNYGYTF.

V is TRBV28 and J is TRBJ1-5; weak D call: TRBD1 (5 bases). With 3 bases removed from V and 3 bases from J, the gap between germline ends came to 12 bases. Germline V gene sequence: CDR1 MDHEN, CDR2 SYDVKM. This CDR3 has 15 residues. The CDR3 nucleotides read TGTGCCAGCAGTTTGAGGGTGGGGGACAATCAGCCCCAGCATTTT. Protein sequence: CASSLRVGDNQPQHF.

V is TRBV4-2 and J is TRBJ2-5, with D tentatively TRBD2 (7 bases). V was cut by 2 bases and J by 5 bases, with 15 bases left in between. This CDR3 spans 15 amino acids. Germline V gives CDR1 LGHNA, CDR2 YNFKEQ. As DNA, the CDR3 is TGTGCCAGCAGCCAAACGGGGGGCGGAGAGGAGACCCAGTACTTC. This translates into CASSQTGGGEETQYF.

The genes are TRBV5-1 and TRBJ2-3; no clear D gene. Trimming removed 2 bases at V and 4 bases at J, with 8 bases between. The CDR3 is made up of 13 amino acids. Germline CDR1 is SGHRS and CDR2 is YFSETQ. The CDR3 is CASSFHPPDTQYF. The CDR3 DNA reads TGCGCCAGCAGCTTCCACCCCCCAGATACGCAGTATTTT.

The CDR3 DNA reads TGTGCCAGCAGCTTAGTAGGGGCAGGGTTCACTGAAGCTTTCTTT. The encoded protein is CASSLVGAGFTEAFF. The chain carries TRBV7-2 and TRBJ1-1, with D possibly TRBD1 on 5 matching bases. Trimming removed 1 base from V and 4 bases from J, with 13 bases in between. Germline CDR1 reads SGHTA; CDR2 reads FQGNSA. The CDR3 totals 15 residues.

The sample holds one count of this clone. This chain joins TRBV7-2 and TRBJ2-1; 7 bases line up with TRBD2. Germline assignment: CDR1 SGHTA and CDR2 FQGNSA. After removal of 3 bases from V and 9 bases from J, the junction contained 11 bases not matched to a gene. This CDR3 region has 15 residues. The CDR3 DNA reads as TGTGCCAGCAGCTTTGTGGCGGGAGCGGAGTTTGAGCAGTTCTTC. Translated, it gives CASSFVAGAEFEQFF.

The gene calls are TRBV7-2 and TRBJ1-3, with a weak D call TRBD1 (5 bases). Germline CDR1 and CDR2: SGHTA and FQGNSA. V was shortened by 2 bases and J by 4 bases, with 15 bases between the two germline ends. This CDR3 is 16 amino acids long. The CDR3 protein is CASSLLPGLEGNTIYF. CDR3 bases: TGTGCCAGCAGCTTATTACCAGGGCTGGAGGGAAACACCATATATTTT.

V is TRBV6-1 and J is TRBJ1-2; the D is unclear. V dropped 0 bases and J dropped 7 bases, with 9 bases sitting between them. The CDR3 has 13 amino acids. Germline lookup yields CDR1 MNHNS and CDR2 SASEGT. CDR3 sequence (DNA): TGTGCCAGCAGTGAAGCTGGAAGGGCTGGCTACACCTTC. Residues: CASSEAGRAGYTF.

The gene calls are TRBV29-1 and TRBJ2-3; no firm D call. This CDR3 is built from 13 residues. The ends were cut back, 6 bases at V and 0 bases at J, with 10 bases in the middle. CDR1 is SQVTM and CDR2 is ANQGSEA in the germline V gene. The CDR3: CSVTTLSTDTQYF. CDR3 DNA sequence: TGCAGCGTGACGACACTAAGCACAGATACGCAGTATTTT.

The chain recombines TRBV13 with TRBJ2-3; D is unclear. The V gene's germline CDR1 is PRHDT and CDR2 FYEKMQ (reference sequence). CDR3 size: 13 residues. The V and J ends lost 3 bases and 6 bases respectively, with 10 bases between them. Written as DNA, the CDR3 is TGTGCCAGCAGCTTTGCAGTACGGGATACGCAGTATTTT. It is translated as CASSFAVRDTQYF.